This T cell receptor beta chain was sequenced in a study of CD8+ T cells in alopecia areata (dated 2018 in TCRdb). Study-wide context: In both human patients and the C3H/HeJ mouse model, the study applied high-throughput TCRbeta sequencing to look at T cell clonal expansion in alopecia areata. RNA came from the PAXgene miRNA kit for fixed scalp, the miRNeasy kit for PBMCs, and the RNeasy kit for mouse skin. On the human side, TCRbeta sequencing was run on scalp tissue and on sorted CD4+ and CD8+ peripheral blood T cells from healthy controls and from alopecia areata patients with either patchy or totalis/universalis disease. Scalp clonality was compared among normal scalp (n=4), patchy alopecia areata scalp (n=8), and alopecia totalis/universalis scalp (n=8). immunoSEQ multiplex PCR using 35 Vbeta forward primers and 13 Jbeta reverse primers was used to amplify TCRbeta CDR3 regions. Summary of the overall study and its limitations: Resident alphabeta T cells in normal human skin are also sequenced, complicating scalp TCR repertoire analysis, unlike mouse skin dominated by gammadelta T cells. Shared TCR sequences between patients were less evident than in mice, which may be partly attributable to HLA diversity in the patient population. Higher clonality and more expanded CD8+ clones were observed in lesional scalp than in normal scalp, particularly in alopecia totalis/universalis, a finding suggestive of antigenic drive.

From alopecia areata patients, peripheral blood was collected along with lesional scalp punch biopsies. After PBMCs were isolated by density centrifugation and stained for CD3, CD4 and CD8, a FACSAria was used to sort CD4+ and CD8+ T cells. The untreated alopecia areata patients were recruited through a multicenter biomarker study. Blood CD8+ T cells from a handful of biomarker-study patients were further sorted into NKG2D-low and NKG2D-high fractions. To note about this clone: Its specific antigen is unknown. No qualities accompany the bases; no much larger clone lies one base away.

Reading the germline V gene (reference sequence) gives CDR1 SEHNR and CDR2 FQNEAQ. V loses 5 bases of germline sequence and J loses 0 bases, and the interval between the two ends is 18 bases. The CDR3 runs 17 amino acids, cysteine and phenylalanine included. Just the 51-base CDR3 DNA is kept, in frame starting at base 1. Libraries were built with the immunoSEQ multiplex PCR assay. RNA was extracted from all samples and reverse transcribed into cDNA as template for TCR sequencing. SuperScript III was used for first-strand cDNA synthesis, primed with a 2:1 mix of oligo-dT and random hexamers. A synthetic immune receptor repertoire was used to assess amplification bias, and residual bias was removed computationally. The paper's processing steps were these. Raw reads were preprocessed for error removal, and CDR3 was defined according to IMGT conventions as running from the conserved cysteine to phenylalanine. To get clonality, Shannon entropy was normalized by log2 of the number of productive unique TCRs and the result was subtracted from 1. Whether each scalp clone was CD4 or CD8 was inferred by checking scalp TCRbeta sequences against the CD4 and CD8 repertoires from sorted blood. This is the immuneACCESS table as TCRdb keeps it, with only in-frame sequences that have V and J called. A part of the clones is gone; compared with another copy, unresolved V genes explain less than half, and the rest is unexplained. For V, J and clone size, that table is used; D and trimming come from the DNA. The sample table lists almost 35,000 clones, around three fifths of them with a count of one. Jointly, the top ten make up roughly 37% of the sample.

The chain employs TRBV7-9 and TRBJ2-3; TRBD2 might be the D gene, on 5 matching bases. This clonotype was obtained from a human donor with alopecia areata. Sequencing used NKG2D-high CD8+ T cells sorted from blood. Reading the label with the study, this specimen's cell subset or site is: sorted CD8+ NKG2D-high blood T cells. The CDR3 in this case is CASSPVVLSGSTDTQYF. Here is the DNA: TGTGCCAGCAGCCCTGTGGTGTTGAGCGGTAGCACAGATACGCAGTATTTT. Supplemented by the reference TRBV7-9 and TRBJ2-3 proteins around the CDR3, the complete variable domain is DTGVSQNPRHKITKRGQNVTFRCDPISEHNRLYWYRQTLGQGPEFLTYFQNEAQLEKSRLLSDRFSAERPKGSFSTLEIQRTEQGDSAMYLCASSPVVLSGSTDTQYFGPGTRLTVL.